These 22 T cell receptor beta chains were all obtained from the same sample, sequenced in a study of HIV-infected patients and healthy controls. Follow-up blood was drawn about 14 weeks, roughly three months, after antiretroviral therapy began. Whole blood was used without fractionation, so all unsorted peripheral T cells were included. cDNA was made from about 500 ng RNA using alpha and beta constant primers. Separate chain-specific third strand synthesis with multiplexing indices produced the alpha and beta libraries. TCRdb redid the calling of the 5' RACE reads with MiXCR, one entry per CDR3 protein. This table holds about 14,000 distinct CDR3 sequences, 9% to 15% found once. Sample: blood, taken during antiretroviral therapy. The source of these receptors is an adult with HIV infection. The donor label of this sample is uncertain.

This clonotype was seen at least ten times. This chain uses TRBV3-1 with TRBJ1-2, with 7 bases that match TRBD1. The germline gives CDR1 LGHDT, CDR2 YNNKEL (reference sequence). The CDR3 covers 15 residues. The trim removed 0 bases at V and 8 bases at J, leaving 9 bases unmatched. CDR3 loop: CASSQDLTGAGGYTF. The CDR3 nucleotides read TGTGCCAGCAGCCAAGATCTTACAGGGGCGGGAGGCTACACCTTC.

This clonotype was seen repeatedly, ten times or more. The chain joins TRBV5-1 to TRBJ2-3; D is undetermined. The CDR3 runs 13 residues. Germline values: CDR1 SGHRS, CDR2 YFSETQ. The V end lost 0 bases, the J end lost 11 bases, and 13 bases lay between the germline ends. This chain's CDR3 is CASSLGTDGGQYF. In DNA, the CDR3 is TGCGCCAGCAGCTTGGGTACAGATGGTGGGCAGTATTTT.

This clonotype was seen repeatedly, ten times or more. The gene calls are TRBV5-1 and TRBJ1-4, with TRBD1 identical over 7 bases. This CDR3 has 15 residues. The germline gives CDR1 SGHRS, CDR2 YFSETQ. With V trimmed by 4 bases and J by 0 bases, 3 bases remained unmatched. The DNA of the CDR3 is TGCGCCAGCAGCGGCGGGACAGCAACTAATGAAAAACTGTTTTTT. Protein product: CASSGGTATNEKLFF. Complete variable domain (other parts from reference TRBV5-1 and TRBJ1-4): KAGVTQTPRYLIKTRGQQVTLSCSPISGHRSVSWYQQTPGQGLQFLFEYFSETQRNKGNFPGRFSGRQFSNSRSEMNVSTLELGDSALYLCASSGGTATNEKLFFGSGTQLSVL.

This clonotype was found many times. This chain uses TRBV12-3 or TRBV12-4 with TRBJ1-3; D is unclear. The CDR3 is 13 residues long. V was trimmed by 6 bases and J by 2 bases, leaving 8 bases between them. CDR3 in amino acids: CASRDRTGNTIYF. The DNA of the CDR3 is TGTGCCAGCAGAGACCGTACTGGAAACACCATATATTTT.

The chain is built from TRBV27 and TRBJ1-1; D unclear. V was pared by 1 base and J by 5 bases, with 8 bases between. CDR3 size: 13 residues. CDR1 and CDR2 from the germline V gene are MNHEY and SMNVEV (reference sequence). In DNA form, the CDR3 reads TGTGCCAGCAGTTTATTTCGGGGAACTGAAGCTTTCTTT. Protein product: CASSLFRGTEAFF.

This clonotype was seen many times. The chain couples TRBV20-1 to TRBJ2-3; TRBD2 matches 7 bases. This CDR3 spans 14 amino acids. After removal of 0 bases from V and 5 bases from J, the junction contained 5 bases not matched to a gene. Germline-derived CDR1 and CDR2 are DFQATT and SNEGSKA (reference sequence). The CDR3 DNA reads TGCAGTGCTAGAGATCTGGCGGGAGAAGATACGCAGTATTTT. Translation gives CSARDLAGEDTQYF.

This clonotype was found many times. CDR3 sequence (DNA): TGTGCCAGCAGTTTCCGAAATATAGTCCAGGGGAAGGAGAACACTGAAGCTTTCTTT. It is translated as CASSFRNIVQGKENTEAFF. The rearrangement joins TRBV28 to TRBJ1-1; maybe TRBD1 (6 bases). There are 19 residues in the CDR3. In germline, CDR1 is MDHEN, CDR2 SYDVKM. V lost 3 bases, J lost 1 base, and 24 bases lay in between.

Sample share makes this clonotype medium-sized. The junction shows a germline mismatch at one end, possibly a read error. J is TRBJ1-2 and V is TRBV7-8; D gene unclear. Germline V gene data show CDR1 as SGHVS and CDR2 as FQNEAQ. The CDR3 has 15 residues. The CDR3 DNA reads as TGTGCTAGCAAGCCGGAGTCGTTTTCACTTAGGGGCTACACCTTC. It specifies CASKPESFSLRGYTF.

This clonotype was recorded a few times. V gene TRBV2 combines with J gene TRBJ2-2; TRBD2 aligns across 7 bases. The trim removed 2 bases at V and 3 bases at J, leaving 9 bases unmatched. This CDR3 is built from 17 residues. Germline V gene data show CDR1 as SNHLY and CDR2 as FYNNEI. For the CDR3, the DNA is TGTGCCAGCAGTGAACTGTTAGGGCGGGAGTACACCGGGGAGCTGTTTTTT. Translating it yields CASSELLGREYTGELFF. Full variable domain (outside the CDR3, taken from reference TRBV2 and TRBJ2-2): EPEVTQTPSHQVTQMGQEVILRCVPISNHLYFYWYRQILGQKVEFLVSFYNNEISEKSEIFDDQFSVERPDGSNFTLKIRSTKLEDSAMYFCASSELLGREYTGELFFGEGSRLTVL.

This clonotype was found many times. This sequence joins TRBV5-1 and TRBJ2-7; D not certain. Germline V gene lookup returns CDR1 SGHRS and CDR2 YFSETQ. V lost 0 bases and J lost 7, with 20 bases in between. CDR3 size: 16 residues. The CDR3 nucleotides read TGCGCCAGCAGCTTGGGGACCACCGGTGGCACTAAGGAGCAGTACTTC. This codes for CASSLGTTGGTKEQYF.

V is TRBV24-1 and J is TRBJ1-4; no firm D call. Trimming cost V 5 bases and J 8 bases, with 11 bases left between them. CDR3 length equals 13 residues. Germline V lookup: CDR1 KGHDR, CDR2 SFDVKD. CDR3 in DNA: TGTGCCACCAGTGGAGGGATACGGGAAAAACTGTTTTTT. Its protein product is CATSGGIREKLFF.

The chain joins TRBV14 to TRBJ1-4, with D uncertain. This CDR3 is built from 15 residues. Trimming took 4 bases from V and 8 from J, leaving 17 bases between them. Looked up from germline, CDR1 is SGHDN and CDR2 is FVKESK. This CDR3 reads CASSPLIGVGEKLFF. The CDR3 DNA follows: TGTGCCAGCAGCCCCCTCATCGGGGTGGGGGAAAAACTGTTTTTT. Together with reference TRBV14 and TRBJ1-4, the CDR3 gives the full variable domain: EAGVTQFPSHSVIEKGQTVTLRCDPISGHDNLYWYRRVMGKEIKFLLHFVKESKQDESGMPNNRFLAERTGGTYSTLKVQPAELEDSGVYFCASSPLIGVGEKLFFGSGTQLSVL.

This clonotype came up many times. The chain has TRBV12-3 or TRBV12-4 and TRBJ2-5; TRBD2 matches 10 bases. V trimming: 5 bases; J trimming: 0 bases; junction bases outside the gene matches: 6. The CDR3 contains 16 residues. The DNA of the CDR3 is TGTGCCAGCAGTCCAACTAGCGGGACATACCAAGAGACCCAGTACTTC. This sequence encodes CASSPTSGTYQETQYF.

J is TRBJ2-7 and V is TRBV6-5, with D perhaps matching TRBD2 (5 bases). Germline V CDR1 and CDR2: MNHEY, SVGAGI. The CDR3 consists of 15 residues. The V and J ends lost 3 bases and 7 bases respectively, with 19 bases between them. CDR3 nucleotide sequence: TGTGCCAGCAGTTATCGTCCCGGCCGGGAAGGAGAGCAGTACTTC. The encoded protein is CASSYRPGREGEQYF.

This clonotype was found many times. This chain uses TRBV27 with TRBJ2-3; D is perhaps TRBD2 (6 bases). Trimming left V 7 bases short and J 6 bases short, with 20 bases between. Germline V gives CDR1 MNHEY, CDR2 SMNVEV (reference sequence). This CDR3 region has 15 residues. CDR3 nucleotide sequence: TGTGCCAGCATTCCCGGGGGTTCAGGCTTCGATACGCAGTATTTT. Its protein is CASIPGGSGFDTQYF.

This clonotype appeared many times. The chain joins TRBV25-1 to TRBJ1-4; a weak D match, TRBD1 (5 bases). Germline-derived CDR1 and CDR2 are MGHDK and SYGVNS. This CDR3 is 15 amino acids long. V lost 5 bases and J lost 2, with 12 bases in between. CDR3 residues: CASSSAGRTNEKLFF. The CDR3 DNA reads as TGTGCCAGCAGTTCGGCAGGGAGGACTAATGAAAAACTGTTTTTT.

In this sample, this clonotype turned up many times. This chain connects TRBV5-4 to TRBJ2-5; D is perhaps TRBD1 (5 bases). There are 15 residues in the CDR3. CDR1 is SGHNT and CDR2 is YYREEE in the germline V gene (reference sequence). V gave up 3 bases and J gave up 0 bases, with 12 bases separating them. The CDR3 region is CASSSKGRYQETQYF. The CDR3 DNA is TGTGCCAGCAGCTCGAAGGGGCGGTACCAAGAGACCCAGTACTTC.

This clonotype was counted many times. V and J are TRBV6-5 and TRBJ2-1; TRBD2 matches 9 bases. Trimming removed 5 bases from V and 6 bases from J; junction bases left unmatched: 8. Germline values: CDR1 MNHEY, CDR2 SVGAGI. The CDR3 sequence is 15 residues long. This CDR3 is CASSRAAGGGNEQFF. DNA for the CDR3: TGTGCCAGCAGTAGGGCAGCGGGAGGAGGCAATGAGCAGTTCTTC.

The chain is built from TRBV20-1 and TRBJ2-3; tentatively, D is TRBD2 (6 bases). V shed 6 bases and J shed 1 base, with 11 bases lying between them. The CDR3 length is 13 residues. Germline V gene lookup returns CDR1 DFQATT and CDR2 SNEGSKA (reference sequence). The CDR3 sequence: CSAWGERTDTQYF. The CDR3 DNA sequence: TGCAGTGCCTGGGGGGAACGCACAGATACGCAGTATTTT.

Ten or more counts support this clonotype. The chain links TRBV15 to TRBJ2-1; no clear D. Trimming cost V 1 base and J 1 base, with 11 bases left between them. Germline V gene sequence: CDR1 LNHNV, CDR2 YYDKDF (reference sequence). The CDR3 is 16 amino acids. CDR3 protein: CATSRVPGKSYNEQFF. CDR3 sequence (DNA): TGTGCCACCAGCAGAGTTCCTGGAAAGTCCTACAATGAGCAGTTCTTC.

This clonotype was observed at least ten times. The CDR3 bases are TGTGCCAGCAGCCTCAAGACGGCGGGCACTGAAGCTTTCTTT. Encoded protein: CASSLKTAGTEAFF. The chain couples TRBV7-2 to TRBJ1-1; D is unresolved. CDR3 size: 14 residues. Trimming removed 5 bases from V and 4 bases from J, with 14 bases in between. The germline V gene encodes CDR1 SGHTA and CDR2 FQGNSA.

This clonotype was seen at least ten times. The chain recombines TRBV7-2 with TRBJ1-2; TRBD1 aligns across 8 bases. The germline V gene has CDR1 SGHTA and CDR2 FQGNSA. The CDR3 is 15 residues long. The CDR3 reads CAKRGSGGLDYGYTF. The CDR3 DNA reads TGTGCGAAACGGGGGTCAGGGGGCCTTGACTATGGCTACACCTTC.